Listed below are T cell receptor beta chains from one sample, sequenced in a study of a mutant IDH1 vaccine in newly diagnosed glioma. Here immunoSEQ multiplex PCR was the method, and the copy in TCRdb shows in-frame clones only, minus some. The repertoire holds 42,000 or so clones, roughly 84% seen once, with roughly 4.6% in the top ten. No antigen is known for these receptors. This specimen consisted of PBMCs, obtained from a glioma patient whose treatment included an IDH1 peptide vaccine. The receptors stem from a woman in her forties or fifties with glioma. The CDR3 runs from the conserved cysteine through the conserved F or W. Fields, in order: CDR3 length, D gene, clone size, V gene, J gene, CDR3 protein, CDR3 DNA. D genes are given only for firm matches. Not all rows give a size; the values are once, few, many and, for expanded clones, a class.

length: 15; D: -; size: few; V: TRBV6-6; J: TRBJ1-5; CDR3: CASSYGTVSNQPQHF; DNA: TGTGCCAGCAGTTACGGGACGGTGAGCAATCAGCCCCAGCATTTT
length: 16; D: -; size: -; V: TRBV5-1; J: TRBJ2-1; CDR3: CASSSAGQNSYNEQFF; DNA: TGCGCCAGCAGCTCCGCGGGACAGAACTCCTACAATGAGCAGTTCTTC
length: 14; D: -; size: -; V: TRBV27; J: TRBJ1-5; CDR3: CASSLSGFHQPQHF; DNA: TGTGCCAGCAGTTTATCAGGTTTCCATCAGCCCCAGCATTTT
length: 14; D: -; size: -; V: TRBV5-6; J: TRBJ1-3; CDR3: CASSSRSSGNTIYF; DNA: TGTGCCAGCAGTTCCAGGAGCTCTGGAAACACCATATATTTT
length: 15; D: -; size: -; V: TRBV6-5; J: TRBJ1-1; CDR3: CASSYAAGARTEAFF; DNA: TGTGCCAGCAGTTACGCGGCGGGGGCGCGGACTGAAGCTTTCTTT
length: 14; D: -; size: -; V: TRBV5-1; J: TRBJ2-2; CDR3: CASSLGSYTGELFF; DNA: TGCGCCAGCAGCTTGGGTAGTTACACCGGGGAGCTGTTTTTT
length: 14; D: -; size: medium-sized; V: TRBV7-2; J: TRBJ1-1; CDR3: CASSLEGGLTEAFF; DNA: TGTGCCAGCAGCTTAGAAGGAGGGCTAACTGAAGCTTTCTTT
length: 14; D: -; size: -; V: TRBV9; J: TRBJ1-4; CDR3: CASSVAGGAEKLFF; DNA: TGTGCCAGCAGCGTAGCGGGGGGCGCTGAAAAACTGTTTTTT
length: 12; D: TRBD1; size: -; V: TRBV5-4; J: TRBJ1-2; CDR3: CASSRTGYGYTF; DNA: TGTGCCAGCAGCCGGACAGGGTATGGCTACACCTTC
length: 15; D: -; size: -; V: TRBV5-6; J: TRBJ2-6; CDR3: CASSLGSSGANVLTF; DNA: TGTGCCAGCAGCTTGGGTTCCTCTGGGGCCAACGTCCTGACTTTC
length: 12; D: TRBD1; size: -; V: TRBV10-3; J: TRBJ2-7; CDR3: CAFGTGKHEQYF; DNA: TGTGCCTTCGGGACAGGGAAACACGAGCAGTACTTC
length: 10; D: -; size: -; V: TRBV29-1; J: TRBJ2-5; CDR3: CSVYQETQYF; DNA: TGCAGCGTTTACCAAGAGACCCAGTACTTC
length: 13; D: -; size: -; V: TRBV19; J: TRBJ1-4; CDR3: CASSGRGGEKLFF; DNA: TGTGCCAGTAGTGGCAGGGGAGGTGAAAAACTGTTTTTT
length: 17; D: TRBD1; size: -; V: TRBV5-1; J: TRBJ2-7; CDR3: CASILGDIGTGAREQYF; DNA: TGCGCCAGCATCCTTGGGGATATCGGGACAGGGGCGCGGGAGCAGTACTTC
length: 15; D: -; size: -; V: TRBV9; J: TRBJ1-4; CDR3: CASSAGRTINEKLFF; DNA: TGTGCCAGCAGCGCTGGGCGGACTATTAATGAAAAACTGTTTTTT
length: 12; D: -; size: -; V: TRBV7-2; J: TRBJ2-7; CDR3: CASSSTSYEQYF; DNA: TGTGCCAGCAGCTCAACCTCCTACGAGCAGTACTTC
length: 13; D: -; size: -; V: TRBV29-1; J: TRBJ2-7; CDR3: CSVFFVSNSEQYF; DNA: TGCAGCGTCTTCTTTGTCAGCAACAGCGAGCAGTACTTC
length: 13; D: TRBD1; size: -; V: TRBV18; J: TRBJ1-2; CDR3: CASSRQGDYGYTF; DNA: TGTGCCAGCTCCCGACAGGGGGACTATGGCTACACCTTC
length: 12; D: -; size: -; V: TRBV6-5; J: TRBJ1-2; CDR3: CASRSQGHGYTF; DNA: TGTGCCAGCAGATCACAGGGACACGGCTACACCTTC
length: 11; D: -; size: -; V: TRBV5-4; J: TRBJ2-5; CDR3: CASSFGETQYF; DNA: TGTGCCAGCAGCTTCGGGGAGACCCAGTACTTC
length: 13; D: -; size: few; V: TRBV6-1; J: TRBJ1-5; CDR3: CASTLDSYQPQHF; DNA: TGTGCCAGCACACTGGACAGTTATCAGCCCCAGCATTTT
length: 12; D: -; size: few; V: TRBV6-7; J: TRBJ1-1; CDR3: CASRSGGVGAFF; DNA: TGTGCCAGCAGATCGGGGGGGGTGGGTGCTTTCTTT
length: 16; D: TRBD2; size: -; V: TRBV9; J: TRBJ2-3; CDR3: CASSALTSGAEDTQYF; DNA: TGTGCCAGCAGCGCCTTGACTAGCGGGGCGGAAGATACGCAGTATTTT
length: 14; D: TRBD1; size: -; V: TRBV30; J: TRBJ1-6; CDR3: CACTTTGPNSPLHF; DNA: TGTGCCTGCACCACGACAGGGCCAAATTCACCCCTCCACTTT
length: 14; D: -; size: -; V: TRBV2; J: TRBJ1-4; CDR3: CASRAGWGGTQLFF; DNA: TGTGCCAGCAGGGCAGGGTGGGGCGGAACTCAGCTGTTTTTT
length: 14; D: -; size: -; V: TRBV5-6; J: TRBJ1-2; CDR3: CASSLQGGAYGYTF; DNA: TGTGCCAGCAGCTTGCAAGGCGGAGCCTATGGCTACACCTTC
length: 12; D: -; size: -; V: TRBV7-9; J: TRBJ2-1; CDR3: CASSPNALEQFF; DNA: TGTGCCAGCAGCCCGAATGCCCTAGAGCAGTTCTTC
length: 13; D: -; size: once; V: TRBV7-8; J: TRBJ1-1; CDR3: CASSSTWDTEAFF; DNA: TGTGCCAGCAGCTCCACATGGGACACTGAAGCTTTCTTT
length: 14; D: -; size: -; V: TRBV19; J: TRBJ1-6; CDR3: CASSSPEYNSPLHF; DNA: TGTGCCAGTAGTTCGCCAGAGTATAATTCACCCCTCCACTTT
length: 16; D: -; size: -; V: TRBV4-2; J: TRBJ2-4; CDR3: CASSQVRVGAKNIQYF; DNA: TGTGCCAGCAGCCAAGTCAGGGTCGGGGCCAAAAACATTCAGTACTTC
length: 13; D: -; size: -; V: TRBV5-1; J: TRBJ1-5; CDR3: CASSTDYNQPQHF; DNA: TGCGCCAGCAGCACGGACTATAATCAGCCCCAGCATTTT
length: 14; D: -; size: -; V: TRBV27; J: TRBJ1-1; CDR3: CASRTLSARTEAFF; DNA: TGTGCCAGCAGAACTTTAAGCGCCCGCACTGAAGCTTTCTTT
length: 14; D: -; size: -; V: TRBV14; J: TRBJ2-2; CDR3: CASSPAGGSGELFF; DNA: TGTGCCAGCAGCCCCGCCGGCGGGTCCGGGGAGCTGTTTTTT
length: 14; D: -; size: -; V: TRBV10-2; J: TRBJ1-5; CDR3: CASSEAGAGQPQHF; DNA: TGCGCCAGCAGTGAGGCGGGGGCGGGTCAGCCCCAGCATTTT
length: 13; D: -; size: -; V: TRBV7-6; J: TRBJ2-7; CDR3: CASSPQGEGEQYF; DNA: TGTGCCAGCAGCCCACAGGGGGAGGGTGAGCAGTACTTC
length: 15; D: TRBD1; size: -; V: TRBV5-1; J: TRBJ1-2; CDR3: CASSLTGGADYGYTF; DNA: TGCGCCAGCAGCTTGACAGGGGGCGCTGACTATGGCTACACCTTC
length: 14; D: -; size: -; V: TRBV4-3; J: TRBJ2-1; CDR3: CASSQGGGGDEQFF; DNA: TGCGCCAGCAGCCAGGGGGGTGGAGGGGATGAGCAGTTCTTC